The 8 T cell receptor beta chains below were found in one sample sequenced in a study of PD-L1 blockade in urothelial cancer. Only in-frame clones appear in the TCRdb table, and some are missing; sequencing was by immunoSEQ multiplex PCR. The profile shows tens of thousands of clones, approximately 84% of them singletons. This sample's time point: pretreatment peripheral blood. The sequencing here drew on PBMCs, taken around atezolizumab (anti-PD-L1) treatment. The receptors were gathered from a man between 50 and 59 years old with urothelial cancer.

The chain has TRBV18 and TRBJ2-5, with D possibly TRBD2 on 6 matching bases. Germline CDR1 and CDR2: KGHSH and LQKENI. The germline V and J ends were trimmed by 3 bases and 5 bases, with 13 bases remaining between them. This CDR3 spans 14 amino acids. The CDR3 nucleotides are TGTGCCAGCTCACCGTCGACGGGGGAGGAGACCCAGTACTTC. This codes for CASSPSTGEETQYF.

This clone occurred once. This chain links TRBV5-1 with TRBJ2-7; a possible D gene is TRBD1 (5 bases). The CDR3 runs to 13 residues. Germline values: CDR1 SGHRS, CDR2 YFSETQ. V gave up 0 bases and J gave up 3 bases, with 7 bases separating them. As DNA, the CDR3 is TGCGCCAGCAGCTTGGGACAGTTCTACGAGCAGTACTTC. Its protein product is CASSLGQFYEQYF.

The chain has TRBV7-3 and TRBJ2-5, with 9 bases matching TRBD1. This CDR3 region has 17 residues. The germline gives CDR1 SGHTA, CDR2 FQGTGA. The junction had 11 bases not matched to a gene; V was cut back by 4 bases and J by 2 bases. CDR3 nucleotide sequence: TGTGCCAGCAGCTCACTGACCGGGACAGGGCATCAAGAGACCCAGTACTTC. It encodes CASSSLTGTGHQETQYF. Drawing the rest from reference TRBV7-3 and TRBJ2-5, the complete variable domain is GAGVSQTPSNKVTEKGKYVELRCDPISGHTALYWYRQSLGQGPEFLIYFQGTGAADDSGLPNDRFFAVRPEGSVSTLKIQRTERGDSAVYLCASSSLTGTGHQETQYFGPGTRLLVL.

This clone has a handful of counts. The V gene is TRBV11-2, the J gene TRBJ2-7, with D tentatively TRBD2 (6 bases). This CDR3 region has 14 residues. Trimming left V 7 bases short and J 3 bases short, with 16 bases between. CDR1 is SGHAT, CDR2 FQNNGV, per germline. CDR3 in amino acids: CASTNGNSGYEQYF. CDR3 sequence (DNA): TGTGCCAGCACCAATGGGAATAGCGGCTACGAGCAGTACTTC. The full variable domain, with the rest looked up from reference TRBV11-2 and TRBJ2-7, is EAGVAQSPRYKIIEKRQSVAFWCNPISGHATLYWYQQILGQGPKLLIQFQNNGVVDDSQLPKDRFSAERLKGVDSTLKIQPAKLEDSAVYLCASTNGNSGYEQYFGPGTRLTVT.

The rearrangement links TRBV2 to TRBJ2-2; 14 bases line up with TRBD2. Germline CDR1 reads SNHLY; CDR2 reads FYNNEI. Trimming removed 6 bases from V and 7 bases from J; junction bases left unmatched: 13. CDR3 size: 18 residues. In DNA form, the CDR3 reads TGTGCCAGCAGATCCGTAGGGACTAGCGGGAGAAGTGTCGGGGAGCTGTTTTTT. As protein: CASRSVGTSGRSVGELFF.

The chain couples TRBV4-2 to TRBJ2-7, with D perhaps TRBD2 (7 bases). This CDR3 has 17 residues. The germline V gene encodes CDR1 LGHNA and CDR2 YNFKEQ. V shed 1 base and J shed 5 bases, with 21 bases lying between them. The CDR3 nucleotides read TGTGCCAGCAGCCAAGGACGCGGGGGCGCCTCTAAGGACGAGCAGTACTTC. Protein: CASSQGRGGASKDEQYF.

The genes are TRBV14 and TRBJ2-7; 8 nucleotides agree with TRBD1. CDR1 is SGHDN and CDR2 is FVKESK in the germline V gene. CDR3 length: 13 residues. Unmatched junction bases numbered 3, after V lost 2 bases and J lost 6 bases. This chain's CDR3 is CASSQRTGFEQYF. The CDR3, as DNA: TGTGCCAGCAGCCAAAGGACAGGGTTCGAGCAGTACTTC.

The rearrangement uses TRBV14 and TRBJ2-7; 10 bases agree with TRBD2. Looked up from germline, CDR1 is SGHDN and CDR2 is FVKESK. The ends lost 2 bases at V and 4 bases at J; junction bases unmatched: 8. This CDR3 has 16 amino acids. The CDR3 DNA follows: TGTGCCAGCAGCCAAAGACCGGGACTAGCGTTATACGAGCAGTACTTC. As protein: CASSQRPGLALYEQYF.